The 30 T cell receptor beta chains below come from one sample, sequenced in a study of CD8+CD57+ T cells in acquired aplastic anemia. It was genomic DNA that served as the template for profiling TCR beta VDJ and CDR3. TCRdb itself ran the reads through MiXCR, one entry per CDR3 protein. The profile shows a few hundred thousand distinct CDR3 sequences, around 68% of them singletons. The specimen sequenced was sorted CD4+, CD8+, or CD8+CD57+ T cells (not recorded which) from PBMCs. The origin of the receptors is a human donor in good health, serving as a control.

This clonotype appeared a single time. This CDR3 is missing its conserved last phenylalanine or tryptophan, likely due to a read error. No DNA is shown, since the ends of the CDR3 on it are uncertain; the CDR3 is the one TCRdb lists. This rearrangement joins TRBV20-1 to TRBJ1-1. The CDR3 length equals 10 residues, ends included. From germline, CDR1 is DFQATT and CDR2 SNEGSKA (reference sequence). This chain's CDR3 is CSARDRSLAG.

V and J are TRBV13 and TRBJ1-5; 7 positions match TRBD1. Germline V lookup: CDR1 PRHDT, CDR2 FYEKMQ (reference sequence). V was clipped by 4 bases and J by 3 bases; unmatched bases: 9. The CDR3 length is 16 residues. DNA of the CDR3: TGTGCCAGCAGCTCCACCCTCACAGGGGACAATCAGCCCCAGCATTTT. Amino acid sequence: CASSSTLTGDNQPQHF.

The V call is TRBV10-3, the J call TRBJ2-1; D remains unclear. The CDR3 spans 14 residues. Germline V lookup: CDR1 ENHRY, CDR2 SYGVKD. V dropped 0 bases and J dropped 8 bases, with 11 bases sitting between them. The CDR3 region is CAISESREVDEQFF. CDR3 nucleotides: TGTGCCATCAGTGAGTCGCGAGAGGTAGATGAGCAGTTCTTC.

About this clonotype: In this CDR3 the conserved last residue, phenylalanine or tryptophan, is missing, so a read error is likely. The chain links TRBV15 to TRBJ1-6, with D perhaps matching TRBD1 (6 bases). The V gene's germline CDR1 is LNHNV and CDR2 YYDKDF (reference sequence). This CDR3 spans 19 amino acids. Trimming took 1 base from V and 8 from J, leaving 24 bases between them. In DNA, the CDR3 is TGTGCCACCAGCAGAGGTTGGTCCGAAGAGCCAGGGGTAGATTCACCCCTCCACCTT. Translated: CATSRGWSEEPGVDSPLHL.

This clonotype was seen at least ten times. The chain is built from TRBV7-3 and TRBJ2-3, with a tentative D call TRBD1 (6 bases). With 5 bases removed from V and 2 bases from J, the gap between germline ends came to 11 bases. This CDR3 is 14 amino acids long. Germline CDR1 and CDR2: SGHTA and FQGTGA. The CDR3 protein is CASSLDSFTDTQYF. CDR3 nucleotide sequence: TGTGCCAGCAGCCTGGACAGTTTCACAGATACGCAGTATTTT.

In its sample, this clonotype was seen once. V and J are TRBV5-1 and TRBJ2-3; either TRBD1 or TRBD2 may fit D (5 bases each). The CDR3 is made up of 17 amino acids. CDR1 and CDR2 (germline): SGHRS, YFSETQ. V gave up 2 bases and J gave up 3 bases, with 19 bases separating them. The CDR3 region has the DNA TGCGCCAGCAGCTTAGACTATTCAGGGAGTTCGACAGATACGCAGTATTTT. This sequence encodes CASSLDYSGSSTDTQYF.

As to this clonotype: One junction end does not reproduce the germline sequence, and a read error may be involved. The gene calls are TRBV5-1 and TRBJ2-5; TRBD2 matches at 7 bases. The CDR3 runs to 14 residues. Germline V gene sequence: CDR1 SGHRS, CDR2 YFSETQ. CDR3 region: CASSLGRGGGTQYF. Here the CDR3 DNA reads TGTGCCAGCAGCCTGGGGCGGGGCGGGGGGACCCAGTACTTC. The full variable domain, in which reference TRBV5-1 and TRBJ2-5 provide the parts outside the CDR3, is KAGVTQTPRYLIKTRGQQVTLSCSPISGHRSVSWYQQTPGQGLQFLFEYFSETQRNKGNFPGRFSGRQFSNSRSEMNVSTLELGDSALYLCASSLGRGGGTQYFGPGTRLLVL.

The V and J genes are TRBV20-1 and TRBJ2-5, with D hard to call. The V gene lost 5 bases and the J gene lost 11 bases, with 18 bases spanning the gap. Germline-derived CDR1 and CDR2 are DFQATT and SNEGSKA (reference sequence). There are 12 residues in the CDR3. CDR3 protein: CSAYDPSGNQYF. CDR3 in DNA: TGCAGTGCTTACGACCCTTCGGGCAATCAGTACTTC.

This clonotype was seen repeatedly, ten times or more. At one of its ends the junction is not consistent with the germline gene, which may arise from a read error. The rearrangement links TRBV4-3 to TRBJ2-2, with 10 bases matching TRBD2. Germline loops: CDR1 LGHNA, CDR2 YSLEER. The CDR3 length is 13 residues. CDR3 sequence (DNA): TGCGCCAGCAGCCAAGACCTAGCGGGGGTGCTGTTTTTT. The encoded protein is CASSQDLAGVLFF.

For the CDR3, the DNA is TGTGCCAGCAGCTTAGGACGGGATCAGGCCTACCATTTT. Translation: CASSLGRDQAYHF. V is TRBV7-9 and J is TRBJ1-5, with no clear D. Trimming cost V 1 base and J 16 bases, with 17 bases left between them. The CDR3 is made up of 13 amino acids. Germline V lookup: CDR1 SEHNR, CDR2 FQNEAQ (reference sequence).

This sequence joins TRBV12-3 or TRBV12-4 and TRBJ2-7; 7 bases line up with TRBD1. The CDR3 is 17 residues long. The V gene end was trimmed by 7 bases and the J gene end by 2 bases; junction bases not matched to a gene: 17. CDR3 nucleotides: TGTGCCAGCATAATAGAATCAGGGGGATCGGTACCCTACGAGCAGTACTTC. Translating gives CASIIESGGSVPYEQYF.

A word on this clonotype: Relative to the germline gene, one junction end is altered; a read error may explain this. The V and J genes are TRBV7-6 and TRBJ2-5; 8 nucleotides match TRBD2. Germline V gene lookup returns CDR1 SGHVS and CDR2 FNYEAQ. The CDR3 covers 15 residues. The CDR3 loop reads CASSFSGASATDTHF. The DNA for the CDR3 is TGTGCCAGCAGCTTTAGCGGGGCGAGCGCTACAGATACGCACTTC.

As concerns this clonotype: It is unclear where the CDR3 begins or ends on the DNA, so no DNA is shown, and the CDR3 is as TCRdb lists it. J is TRBJ2-7 and V is TRBV7-9; the D segment call TRBD2 is taken from the table without a DNA check. CDR1 is SEHNR, CDR2 FQNEAQ, per germline (reference sequence). The CDR3 contains 16 residues when both ends are counted. The CDR3 is CASSLPSDHPSTLQYF.

Comments on this clonotype: The junction departs from the called germline gene at one end, perhaps through a read error. The chain employs TRBV7-9 and TRBJ1-4, with 9 bases matching TRBD1. This CDR3 has 14 residues. Germline lookup yields CDR1 SEHNR and CDR2 FQNEAQ (reference sequence). The CDR3 is CASSPTGGYGYTFF. CDR3 in DNA: TGTGCCAGCAGCCCAACAGGGGGCTATGGCTACACCTTCTTT.

As regards this clonotype: The germline gene is not matched at one end of the junction; a read error may be the cause. This chain links TRBV7-3 with TRBJ1-2; D is undetermined. CDR1 SGHTA and CDR2 FQGTGA come from the germline V gene. The CDR3 runs 12 residues. CDR3 amino acids: CASSLDPPVYTF. In DNA form, the CDR3 reads TGCGCCAGCAGCTTAGATCCGCCCGTGTACACCTTC.

This clonotype was recorded once. The chain carries TRBV19 and TRBJ1-6; D unclear. The CDR3 loop spans 15 amino acids. Germline values: CDR1 LNHDA, CDR2 SQIVND (reference sequence). V was shortened by 6 bases and J by 5 bases, with 14 bases between the two germline ends. In DNA, the CDR3 is TGTGCCAGTAGCCCCCCCAGGACCAATAATTCACCCCTCCACTTT. Its translation: CASSPPRTNNSPLHF.

This clonotype was counted between two and nine times. This CDR3 is missing its conserved last phenylalanine or tryptophan, likely due to a read error. The rearrangement uses TRBV7-2 and TRBJ2-7, with D possibly being TRBD1 (6 bases). The CDR3 is made up of 14 amino acids. In germline, CDR1 is SGHTA, CDR2 FQGNSA. Trimming stripped 9 bases from V and 4 bases from J, with 19 bases between. The CDR3 sequence is CASSRSGQTYEQYS. In nucleotides, the CDR3 is TGTGCCAGTAGCCGCTCCGGACAGACTTACGAGCAGTACTCC.

The chain links TRBV15 to TRBJ2-7, with a possible D match to TRBD1 (5 bases). The CDR3 spans 14 residues. V was trimmed by 3 bases and J by 5 bases, leaving 14 bases between them. Germline loops: CDR1 LNHNV, CDR2 YYDKDF (reference sequence). For the CDR3, the DNA is TGTGCCACCAGCAGTGGAGACAGCCCTGACGAGCAGTACTTC. It encodes CATSSGDSPDEQYF.

A remark on this clonotype: Sequence at one end of the junction differs from germline and may be a read error. This chain links TRBV9 with TRBJ1-6; no clear D. This CDR3 is built from 13 residues. CDR1 is SGDLS, CDR2 YYNGEE, per germline. The CDR3 reads CASSLASPSPRHF. In DNA form, the CDR3 reads TGTGCCAGCAGCTTAGCATCACCCTCCCCCCGCCACTTT.

The V gene is TRBV5-1, the J gene TRBJ1-6; 9 bases align to TRBD1. This CDR3 is 14 amino acids long. The V gene's germline CDR1 is SGHRS and CDR2 YFSETQ. V was pared by 4 bases and J by 10 bases, with 6 bases of the junction left unmatched. This CDR3 is CASSRDRDLSPLHF. For the CDR3, the DNA is TGCGCCAGCAGCCGGGACAGGGACCTATCACCCCTCCACTTT.

V and J are TRBV7-8 and TRBJ2-7; no clear D. Per the germline V gene, CDR1 is SGHVS and CDR2 is FQNEAQ. Trimming stripped 5 bases from V and 12 bases from J, with 23 bases between. The CDR3 runs 14 residues. CDR3: CASSTDAKGNEAYF. CDR3 DNA: TGTGCCAGCAGCACAGACGCCAAGGGCAATGAGGCGTACTTC.

The CDR3 DNA follows: TGTGCCAGCAGCTTAGCCCGCGGGGCCGTGAGCTACACCTTC. Its protein is CASSLARGAVSYTF. The chain employs TRBV7-2 and TRBJ1-2; TRBD1 is a possible D gene (5 bases). V was shortened by 0 bases and J by 9 bases, with 14 bases between the two germline ends. The V gene's germline CDR1 is SGHTA and CDR2 FQGNSA. This CDR3 has 14 residues.

This clonotype has a count of ten or more. The chain is built from TRBV2 and TRBJ1-3, with 8 bases identical to TRBD1. Germline assignment: CDR1 SNHLY and CDR2 FYNNEI. The V gene end was trimmed by 6 bases and the J gene end by 0 bases; junction bases not matched to a gene: 7. The CDR3 extends over 16 amino acids. CDR3 in amino acids: CASSQGQGYSGNTIYF. Written as DNA, the CDR3 is TGTGCCAGCAGCCAAGGACAGGGCTACTCTGGAAACACCATATATTTT.

The chain has TRBV9 and TRBJ2-3; D tentatively reads TRBD1 or TRBD2 (7 bases each). Trimming cost V 4 bases and J 12 bases, with 24 bases left between them. From germline, CDR1 is SGDLS and CDR2 YYNGEE. The CDR3 runs 15 residues. This CDR3 reads CASSPRQGGGYTQYF. For the CDR3, the DNA is TGTGCCAGCAGCCCCCGACAGGGCGGGGGCTACACCCAGTATTTT. Looking up the rest from reference TRBV9 and TRBJ2-3 gives the full variable domain: DSGVTQTPKHLITATGQRVTLRCSPRSGDLSVYWYQQSLDQGLQFLIQYYNGEERAKGNILERFSAQQFPDLHSELNLSSLELGDSALYFCASSPRQGGGYTQYFGPGTRLTVL.

The chain combines TRBV19 with TRBJ1-3; unclear D gene. From germline, CDR1 is LNHDA and CDR2 SQIVND (reference sequence). The CDR3 runs 11 residues. Trimming stripped 4 bases from V and 8 bases from J, with 6 bases between. CDR3 nucleotides: TGTGCCAGTAGTACCTCGGACACCATATATTTT. Amino acid sequence: CASSTSDTIYF.

V is TRBV9 and J is TRBJ2-3, with D perhaps being TRBD1 or TRBD2 (5 bases each). The V end was cut by 3 bases, the J end by 2 bases, with 13 bases between. CDR3 length equals 15 residues. Looked up from germline, CDR1 is SGDLS and CDR2 is YYNGEE. The CDR3 loop reads CASSATGRHTDTQYF. CDR3 coding DNA: TGTGCCAGCAGCGCAACGGGACGCCACACAGATACGCAGTATTTT. The whole variable domain, remainder taken from reference TRBV9 and TRBJ2-3, is DSGVTQTPKHLITATGQRVTLRCSPRSGDLSVYWYQQSLDQGLQFLIQYYNGEERAKGNILERFSAQQFPDLHSELNLSSLELGDSALYFCASSATGRHTDTQYFGPGTRLTVL.

Remarks on this clonotype: Possible read error: a much larger clone is one base away. The CDR3: CASSQVPAGQHNYGYTF. Written as DNA, the CDR3 is TGCGCCAGCAGCCAAGTCCCAGCTGGACAGCATAACTATGGCTACACCTTC. The chain links TRBV7-2 to TRBJ1-2, with D possibly being TRBD1 (6 bases). Germline CDR1 and CDR2: SGHTA and FQGNSA. The length of the CDR3 is 17 residues.

This clonotype was seen repeatedly, ten times or more. The chain uses TRBV20-1 and TRBJ1-1, with D maybe TRBD1 (5 bases). Germline CDR1 and CDR2: DFQATT and SNEGSKA (reference sequence). The CDR3 loop spans 12 amino acids. V dropped 1 base and J dropped 5 bases, with 8 bases sitting between them. The CDR3 bases are TGCAGTGCTAGAGCAGGGCATACTGAAGCTTTCTTT. Residues: CSARAGHTEAFF.

This clonotype was observed a few times. A junction boundary mismatches the germline segment, possibly from a read error. This chain uses TRBV7-3 with TRBJ2-5, with D hard to call. Germline V CDR1 and CDR2: SGHTA, FQGTGA. The CDR3 has 14 residues. Here the CDR3 DNA reads TGTGCCAGCAGCTTAAATACTAAGAGCACTGAAGCTTTCTTC. Translation gives CASSLNTKSTEAFF.

V usage is TRBV5-5 and J usage is TRBJ2-2; D is ambiguous. The V and J ends lost 0 bases and 0 bases respectively, with 9 bases between them. CDR1 and CDR2 (germline): SGHKS, YYEKEE (reference sequence). The CDR3 sequence is 16 residues long. The CDR3 sequence: CASSLGVPTNTGELFF. The CDR3 DNA reads as TGTGCCAGCAGCTTGGGGGTGCCTACGAACACCGGGGAGCTGTTTTTT.